This TCR beta chain was found in a study of T cells in Graves' hyperthyroidism and ophthalmopathy. Findings and limits, study-wide: In the blood, most expanded thyroid clonotypes above 0.001 appeared as well. Ophthalmopathy was distinguished from stable hyperthyroidism by 13 V-J signatures.

Ophthalmopathy patients had moderate-to-severe active disease, CAS ≥3, NOSPECS ≥4, and disease duration under 3 months. The study left out patients who had uncontrolled infection, other autoimmune disease, pregnancy or lactation. This clonotype appeared a few times. Its antigen is unidentified. What was amplified from RNA transcripts were TCR beta CDR3 regions. The HTBI primer set drove a first-round RT-PCR of the TCR CDR3. TCRdb re-derived calls from the multiplex PCR reads in MiXCR, one entry per CDR3 protein. The sample lists approximately 430,000 distinct CDR3 sequences, roughly 14% occurring once. This sequence was found in a man aged 18 to 35 with Graves' ophthalmopathy. Sequencing was done on a sample of blood.

CDR3 sequence reads: CATRTSGGDTQYF. Here the CDR3 DNA reads TGTGCCACTAGGACTAGCGGGGGAGATACGCAGTATTTT. V gene TRBV24-1 combines with J gene TRBJ2-3; 13 bases are shared with TRBD2. Looked up from germline, CDR1 is KGHDR and CDR2 is SFDVKD. The length of the CDR3 is 13 residues. Trimming cost V 10 bases and J 5 bases; bases outside gene matches: 2.